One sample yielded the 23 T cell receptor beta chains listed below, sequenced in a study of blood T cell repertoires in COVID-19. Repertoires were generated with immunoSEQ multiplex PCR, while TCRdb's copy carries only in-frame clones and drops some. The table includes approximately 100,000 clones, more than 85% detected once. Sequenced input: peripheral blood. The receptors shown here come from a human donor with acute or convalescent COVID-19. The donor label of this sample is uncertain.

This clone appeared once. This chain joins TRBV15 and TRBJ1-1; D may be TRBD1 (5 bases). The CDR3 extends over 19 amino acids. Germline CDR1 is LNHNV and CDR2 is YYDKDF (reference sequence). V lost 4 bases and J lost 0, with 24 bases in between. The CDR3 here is CATSTVVGAGRVVNTEAFF. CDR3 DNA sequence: TGTGCCACCAGCACAGTAGTCGGGGCGGGGCGGGTCGTGAACACTGAAGCTTTCTTT. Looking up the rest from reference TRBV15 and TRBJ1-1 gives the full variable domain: DAMVIQNPRYQVTQFGKPVTLSCSQTLNHNVMYWYQQKSSQAPKLLFHYYDKDFNNEADTPDNFQSRRPNTSFCFLDIRSPGLGDTAMYLCATSTVVGAGRVVNTEAFFGQGTRLTVV.

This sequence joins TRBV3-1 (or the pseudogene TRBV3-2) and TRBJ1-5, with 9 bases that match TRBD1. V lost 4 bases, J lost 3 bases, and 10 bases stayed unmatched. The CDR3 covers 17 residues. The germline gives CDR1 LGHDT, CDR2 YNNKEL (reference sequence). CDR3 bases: TGTGCCAGCAGCCTAAGAACAGGGGGCAGCCTCAATCAGCCCCAGCATTTT. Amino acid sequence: CASSLRTGGSLNQPQHF.

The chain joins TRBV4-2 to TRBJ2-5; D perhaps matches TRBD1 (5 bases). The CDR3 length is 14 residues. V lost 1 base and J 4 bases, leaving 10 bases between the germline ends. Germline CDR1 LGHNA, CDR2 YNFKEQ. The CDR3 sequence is CASSQGARGETQYF. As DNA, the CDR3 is TGTGCCAGCAGCCAAGGGGCTAGGGGAGAGACCCAGTACTTC.

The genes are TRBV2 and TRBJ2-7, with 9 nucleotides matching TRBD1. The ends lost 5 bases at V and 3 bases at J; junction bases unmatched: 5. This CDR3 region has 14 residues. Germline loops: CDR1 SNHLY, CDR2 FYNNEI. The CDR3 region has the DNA TGTGCCAGCAGTTCGGACAGGGGAGGCTACGAGCAGTACTTC. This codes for CASSSDRGGYEQYF.

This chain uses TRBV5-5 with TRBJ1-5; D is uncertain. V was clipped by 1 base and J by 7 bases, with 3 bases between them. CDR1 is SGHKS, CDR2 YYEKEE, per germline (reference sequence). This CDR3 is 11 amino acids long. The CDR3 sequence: CASSLPQPQHF. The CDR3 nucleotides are TGTGCCAGCAGCTTGCCACAGCCCCAGCATTTT.

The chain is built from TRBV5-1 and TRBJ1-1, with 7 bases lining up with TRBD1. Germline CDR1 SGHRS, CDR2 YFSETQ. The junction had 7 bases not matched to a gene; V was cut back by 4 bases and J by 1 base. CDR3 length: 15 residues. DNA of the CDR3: TGCGCCAGCAGCGGGGACAGCGGGTCGAACACTGAAGCTTTCTTT. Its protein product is CASSGDSGSNTEAFF.

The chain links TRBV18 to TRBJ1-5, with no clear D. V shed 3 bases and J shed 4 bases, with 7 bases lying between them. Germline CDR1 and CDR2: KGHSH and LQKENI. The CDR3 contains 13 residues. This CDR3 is CASSPAGNQPQHF. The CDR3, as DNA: TGTGCCAGCTCACCTGCGGGGAATCAGCCCCAGCATTTT.

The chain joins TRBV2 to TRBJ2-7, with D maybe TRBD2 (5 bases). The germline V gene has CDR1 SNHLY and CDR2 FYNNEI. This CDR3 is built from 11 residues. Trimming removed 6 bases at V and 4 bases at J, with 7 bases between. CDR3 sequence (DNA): TGTGCCAGCAGCGGGGAGTACGAGCAGTACTTC. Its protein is CASSGEYEQYF. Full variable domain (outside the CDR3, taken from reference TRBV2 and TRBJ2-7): EPEVTQTPSHQVTQMGQEVILRCVPISNHLYFYWYRQILGQKVEFLVSFYNNEISEKSEIFDDQFSVERPDGSNFTLKIRSTKLEDSAMYFCASSGEYEQYFGPGTRLTVT.

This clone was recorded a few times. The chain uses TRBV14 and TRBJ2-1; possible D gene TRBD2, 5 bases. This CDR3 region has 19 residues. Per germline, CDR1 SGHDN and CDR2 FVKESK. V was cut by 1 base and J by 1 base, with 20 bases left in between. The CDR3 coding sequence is TGTGCCAGCAGCCAAGGGGAGATCCAAGCCGGCAAATCCTACAATGAGCAGTTCTTC. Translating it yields CASSQGEIQAGKSYNEQFF.

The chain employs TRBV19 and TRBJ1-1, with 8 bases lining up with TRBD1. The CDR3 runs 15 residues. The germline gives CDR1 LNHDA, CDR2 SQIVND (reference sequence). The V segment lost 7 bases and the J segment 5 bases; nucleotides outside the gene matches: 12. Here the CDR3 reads CASTKQGGLRTEAFF. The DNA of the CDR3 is TGTGCCAGTACCAAACAGGGGGGTCTTCGGACTGAAGCTTTCTTT.

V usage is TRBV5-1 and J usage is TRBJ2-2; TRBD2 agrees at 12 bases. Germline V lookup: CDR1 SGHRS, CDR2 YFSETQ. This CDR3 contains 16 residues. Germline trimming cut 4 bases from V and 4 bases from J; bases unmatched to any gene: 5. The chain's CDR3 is CASSLAGGLGTGELFF. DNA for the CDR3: TGCGCCAGCAGCCTAGCGGGGGGGCTGGGCACCGGGGAGCTGTTTTTT.

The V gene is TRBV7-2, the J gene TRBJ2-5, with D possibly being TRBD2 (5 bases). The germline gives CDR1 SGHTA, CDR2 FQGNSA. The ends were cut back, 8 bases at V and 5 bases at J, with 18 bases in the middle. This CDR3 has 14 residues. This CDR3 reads CASLGEGVYETQYF. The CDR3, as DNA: TGTGCCAGCCTTGGTGAGGGAGTTTACGAGACCCAGTACTTC.

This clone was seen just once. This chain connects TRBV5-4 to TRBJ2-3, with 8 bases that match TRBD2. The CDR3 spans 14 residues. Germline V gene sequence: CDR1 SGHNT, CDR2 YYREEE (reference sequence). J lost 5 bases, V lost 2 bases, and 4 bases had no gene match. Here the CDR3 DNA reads TGTGCCAGCAGCTTCGGGGGGGGAGAAGATACGCAGTATTTT. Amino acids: CASSFGGGEDTQYF.

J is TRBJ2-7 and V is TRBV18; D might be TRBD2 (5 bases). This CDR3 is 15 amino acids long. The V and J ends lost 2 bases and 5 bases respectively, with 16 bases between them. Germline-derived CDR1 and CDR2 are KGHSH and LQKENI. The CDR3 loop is CASSPLEGKVHEQYF. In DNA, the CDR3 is TGTGCCAGCTCACCATTAGAGGGAAAAGTCCACGAGCAGTACTTC.

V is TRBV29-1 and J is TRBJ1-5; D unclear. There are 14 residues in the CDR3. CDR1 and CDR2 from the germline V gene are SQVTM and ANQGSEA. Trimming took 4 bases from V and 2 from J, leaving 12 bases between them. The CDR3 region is CSVGELSGNQPQHF. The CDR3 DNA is TGCAGCGTTGGAGAGTTATCGGGCAATCAGCCCCAGCATTTT.

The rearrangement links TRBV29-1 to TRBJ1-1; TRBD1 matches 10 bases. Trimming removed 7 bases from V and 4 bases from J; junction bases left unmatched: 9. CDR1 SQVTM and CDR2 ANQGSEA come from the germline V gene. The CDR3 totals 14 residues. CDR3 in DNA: TGCAGCGCGGGACAGGGGATTTTAGGCACTGAAGCTTTCTTT. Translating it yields CSAGQGILGTEAFF.

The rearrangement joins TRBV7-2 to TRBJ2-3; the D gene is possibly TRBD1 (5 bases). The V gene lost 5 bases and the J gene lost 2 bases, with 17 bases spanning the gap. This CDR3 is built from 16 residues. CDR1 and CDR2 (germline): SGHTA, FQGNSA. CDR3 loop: CASSLQHQGYTDTQYF. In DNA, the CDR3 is TGTGCCAGCAGCCTACAACATCAGGGATACACAGATACGCAGTATTTT.

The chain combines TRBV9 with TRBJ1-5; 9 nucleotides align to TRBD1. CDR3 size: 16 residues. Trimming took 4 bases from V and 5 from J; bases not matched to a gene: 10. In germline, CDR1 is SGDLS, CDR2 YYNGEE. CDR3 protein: CASSLPGTGKDQPQHF. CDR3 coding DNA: TGTGCCAGCAGCCTCCCCGGGACAGGGAAGGATCAGCCCCAGCATTTT. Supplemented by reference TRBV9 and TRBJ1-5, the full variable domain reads DSGVTQTPKHLITATGQRVTLRCSPRSGDLSVYWYQQSLDQGLQFLIQYYNGEERAKGNILERFSAQQFPDLHSELNLSSLELGDSALYFCASSLPGTGKDQPQHFGDGTRLSIL.

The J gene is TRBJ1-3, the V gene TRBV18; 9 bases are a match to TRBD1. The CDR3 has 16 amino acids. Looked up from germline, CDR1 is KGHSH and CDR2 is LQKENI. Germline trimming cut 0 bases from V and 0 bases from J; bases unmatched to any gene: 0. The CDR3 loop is CASSPPTGGSGNTIYF. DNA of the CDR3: TGTGCCAGCTCACCACCGACAGGGGGCTCTGGAAACACCATATATTTT.

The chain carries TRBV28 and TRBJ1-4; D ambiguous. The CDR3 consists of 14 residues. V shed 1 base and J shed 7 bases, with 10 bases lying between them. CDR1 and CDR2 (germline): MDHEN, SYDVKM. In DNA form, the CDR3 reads TGTGCCAGCAGTTTATACCGGGAGGGTGAAAAACTGTTTTTT. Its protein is CASSLYREGEKLFF.

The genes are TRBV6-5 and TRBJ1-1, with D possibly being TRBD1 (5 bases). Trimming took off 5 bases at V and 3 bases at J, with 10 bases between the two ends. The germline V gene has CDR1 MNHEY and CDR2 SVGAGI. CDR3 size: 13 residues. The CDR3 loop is CASSITGDTEAFF. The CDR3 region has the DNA TGTGCCAGCAGTATAACGGGGGACACTGAAGCTTTCTTT.

In DNA form, the CDR3 reads TGTGCCAGCAGCTTACTACTTGACACTGAAGCTTTCTTT. Amino acid sequence: CASSLLLDTEAFF. The chain couples TRBV7-2 to TRBJ1-1; D call uncertain. The length of the CDR3 is 13 residues. CDR1 SGHTA and CDR2 FQGNSA come from the germline V gene. V was shortened by 2 bases and J by 3 bases, with 7 bases between the two germline ends.

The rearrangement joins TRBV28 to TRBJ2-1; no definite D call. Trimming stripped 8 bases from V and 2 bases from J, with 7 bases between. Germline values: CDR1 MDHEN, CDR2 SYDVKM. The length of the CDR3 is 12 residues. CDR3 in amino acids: CASQAPYNEQFF. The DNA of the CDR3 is TGTGCCAGCCAAGCGCCCTACAATGAGCAGTTCTTC.